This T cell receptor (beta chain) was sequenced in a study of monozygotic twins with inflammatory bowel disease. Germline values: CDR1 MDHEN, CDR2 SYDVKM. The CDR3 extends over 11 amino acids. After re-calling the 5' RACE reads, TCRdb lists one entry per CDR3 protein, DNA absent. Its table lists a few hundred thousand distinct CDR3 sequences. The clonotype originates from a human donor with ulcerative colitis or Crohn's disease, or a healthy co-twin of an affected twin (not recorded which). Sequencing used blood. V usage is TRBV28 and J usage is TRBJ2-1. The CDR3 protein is CASSSPREQFF.